The 23 T cell receptor beta chains presented below share a single source sample, sequenced in a study of blood T cell repertoires in COVID-19 (dated by TCRdb to about 2020). Preparation of the library involved the immunoSEQ multiplex PCR assay. As stored in TCRdb, this immuneACCESS dataset retains in-frame rearrangements with V and J assigned. A fraction of the clones does not appear; measured against another copy, unresolved V genes explain less than half of the discrepancy, and the remainder lacks a known reason. This sample is represented by around 88,000 clones; about three quarters of them were singletons. Of the sample, roughly 8.2% falls within the top ten clones. The sequencing input was peripheral blood. These receptors originate from a man aged 45-60 years who had recovered from COVID-19.

The CDR3 sequence: CASSADREGEETQYF. The CDR3 DNA reads as TGCGCCAGCAGTGCCGACAGGGAAGGGGAAGAGACCCAGTACTTC. This rearrangement joins TRBV10-1 to TRBJ2-5; 7 nucleotides match TRBD1. Germline V gene data show CDR1 as WNHNN and CDR2 as SYGVQD (reference sequence). The CDR3 length is 15 residues. With V trimmed by 4 bases and J by 3 bases, 8 bases remained unmatched.

This clone was picked up one time. The CDR3 DNA reads as TGTGCCAGCAGTCAACATGAGGGGGCTGTAGGCGAGCAGTACTTC. Translated: CASSQHEGAVGEQYF. This chain links TRBV3-1 (or the pseudogene TRBV3-2) with TRBJ2-7; 7 bases line up with TRBD1. The trim removed 6 bases at V and 6 bases at J, leaving 14 bases unmatched. The germline CDR1 and CDR2 sequences are LGHDT and YNNKEL (reference sequence). The CDR3 is 15 residues long.

This rearrangement joins TRBV12-3 or TRBV12-4 to TRBJ1-1, with a tentative D call TRBD1 (6 bases). There are 13 residues in the CDR3. V was shortened by 5 bases and J by 0 bases, with 7 bases between the two germline ends. CDR3 protein: CASSKGVNTEAFF. CDR3 coding DNA: TGTGCCAGCAGTAAGGGGGTGAACACTGAAGCTTTCTTT.

The chain uses TRBV7-9 and TRBJ2-3; 7 bases fit TRBD1. CDR1 and CDR2 from the germline V gene are SEHNR and FQNEAQ (reference sequence). J was trimmed by 8 bases and V by 3 bases; bases with no gene match: 14. The CDR3 length is 16 residues. Written as DNA, the CDR3 is TGTGCCAGCAGCTTGGGAGTGTCTGGGGCAGGGGGTACGCAGTATTTT. Its translation: CASSLGVSGAGGTQYF. The variable domain in full, with the rest retrieved from reference TRBV7-9 and TRBJ2-3, is DTGVSQNPRHKITKRGQNVTFRCDPISEHNRLYWYRQTLGQGPEFLTYFQNEAQLEKSRLLSDRFSAERPKGSFSTLEIQRTEQGDSAMYLCASSLGVSGAGGTQYFGPGTRLTVL.

V is TRBV9 and J is TRBJ2-3; 7 positions match TRBD2. CDR1 SGDLS and CDR2 YYNGEE come from the germline V gene. V lost 0 bases, J lost 2 bases, and 3 bases stayed unmatched. The length of the CDR3 is 15 residues. CDR3 DNA: TGTGCCAGCAGCGTAGGTCTAGCGGCCACAGATACGCAGTATTTT. As protein: CASSVGLAATDTQYF.

The chain carries TRBV7-3 and TRBJ1-1, with D perhaps matching TRBD1 (6 bases). Trimming cost V 5 bases and J 0 bases, with 28 bases left between them. CDR1 and CDR2 (germline): SGHTA, FQGTGA. CDR3 length: 20 amino acids. The CDR3 DNA is TGTGCCAGCAGCCCTAACTATAAATTGAAACCGGGACACGTGAACACTGAAGCTTTCTTT. It codes for CASSPNYKLKPGHVNTEAFF.

This clone has only a few counts. V and J are TRBV6-1 and TRBJ1-2; D is possibly TRBD1 (5 bases). The CDR3 sequence is 13 residues long. Trimming took 0 bases from V and 6 from J, leaving 8 bases between them. CDR1 MNHNS and CDR2 SASEGT come from the germline V gene. The CDR3, as DNA: TGTGCCAGCAGTGAAGCGCGGGGGAATGGCTACACCTTC. Residues: CASSEARGNGYTF.

The V call is TRBV18, the J call TRBJ1-2; TRBD1 might be the D (6 bases). Trimming took off 3 bases at V and 5 bases at J, with 16 bases between the two ends. CDR1 is KGHSH, CDR2 LQKENI, per germline. The CDR3 sequence is 15 residues long. CDR3 DNA: TGTGCCAGCTCACCCCCGGCTGGGGGCGGTTATGGCTACACCTTC. As protein: CASSPPAGGGYGYTF.

The chain joins TRBV6-5 to TRBJ1-2; 8 positions match TRBD1. This CDR3 has 14 amino acids. Germline V gene sequence: CDR1 MNHEY, CDR2 SVGAGI. After removal of 6 bases from V and 3 bases from J, the junction contained 6 bases not matched to a gene. In nucleotides, the CDR3 is TGTGCCAGCAGCGTAGACAGGGGCGACTATGGCTACACCTTC. This encodes CASSVDRGDYGYTF.

This clone was detected once. This chain's CDR3 is CASGGWGEKLFF. CDR3 nucleotides: TGTGCCAGTGGGGGCTGGGGGGAAAAACTGTTTTTT. The chain couples TRBV27 to TRBJ1-4; maybe TRBD1 (6 bases). Germline CDR1 is MNHEY and CDR2 is SMNVEV (reference sequence). This CDR3 is 12 amino acids long. Trimming shortened V by 9 bases and J by 8 bases, and 13 bases separated the two germline ends.

By share of the sample, this clone is medium-sized (0.01 to 0.1%). The rearrangement links TRBV4-2 to TRBJ2-7, with TRBD2 identical over 10 bases. With V trimmed by 1 base and J by 1 base, 4 bases remained unmatched. This CDR3 region has 16 residues. Looked up from germline, CDR1 is LGHNA and CDR2 is YNFKEQ. CDR3 amino acids: CASSQGTSGDSYEQYF. In DNA form, the CDR3 reads TGTGCCAGCAGCCAAGGAACTAGCGGGGATTCCTACGAGCAGTACTTC.

The chain joins TRBV10-1 to TRBJ1-3, with D possibly TRBD1 on 5 matching bases. Trimming took off 5 bases at V and 1 base at J, with 9 bases between the two ends. CDR1 and CDR2 (germline): WNHNN, SYGVQD (reference sequence). This CDR3 spans 14 amino acids. The CDR3 bases are TGCGCCAGCAGTCCGACAGTTTCTGGAAACACCATATATTTT. Amino acid sequence: CASSPTVSGNTIYF.

The rearrangement joins TRBV2 to TRBJ1-3; 7 nucleotides match TRBD1. The CDR3 loop spans 15 amino acids. V dropped 7 bases and J dropped 4; count of bases not matched to a gene: 10. Germline V lookup: CDR1 SNHLY, CDR2 FYNNEI. The CDR3 DNA reads TGTGCCAGCACTCTCACCCGGGGACAGGGAAACACCATATATTTT. Protein sequence: CASTLTRGQGNTIYF.

This clone was seen just once. The rearrangement uses TRBV3-1 (or the pseudogene TRBV3-2) and TRBJ2-5, with a possible D match to TRBD1 (6 bases). This CDR3 comprises 15 residues. V dropped 1 base and J dropped 2 bases, with 11 bases sitting between them. CDR1 is LGHDT and CDR2 is YNNKEL in the germline V gene (reference sequence). The CDR3 sequence is CASSQGQGPQETQYF. The DNA for the CDR3 is TGTGCCAGCAGCCAAGGCCAGGGGCCTCAAGAGACCCAGTACTTC.

This CDR3 is CASSQAQGRTQYF. The CDR3 coding sequence is TGTGCCAGCAGCCAAGCACAGGGTCGTACGCAGTATTTT. V usage is TRBV14 and J usage is TRBJ2-3, with a weak D call TRBD1 (6 bases). CDR3 length: 13 residues. V lost 1 base and J lost 8, with 10 bases in between. The germline V gene encodes CDR1 SGHDN and CDR2 FVKESK.

V is TRBV5-4 and J is TRBJ2-7, with 7 nucleotides matching TRBD2. J was trimmed by 2 bases and V by 2 bases; bases with no gene match: 4. There are 14 residues in the CDR3. The germline V gene encodes CDR1 SGHNT and CDR2 YYREEE (reference sequence). CDR3 loop: CASSFRGGAYEQYF. The CDR3 coding sequence is TGTGCCAGCAGCTTCCGGGGAGGGGCCTACGAGCAGTACTTC. The variable domain in full, completed from reference TRBV5-4 and TRBJ2-7, reads ETGVTQSPTHLIKTRGQQVTLRCSSQSGHNTVSWYQQALGQGPQFIFQYYREEENGRGNFPPRFSGLQFPNYSSELNVNALELDDSALYLCASSFRGGAYEQYFGPGTRLTVT.

The chain is built from TRBV23-1 and TRBJ2-1; D might be TRBD1 (6 bases). TRBV23-1 is noted as an ORF with a role that remains uncertain. CDR3 length: 12 residues. V lost 10 bases to trimming and J lost 6 bases, with 13 bases between them. CDR3 amino acids: CATNRDTNEQFF. The CDR3 coding sequence is TGCGCCACAAACCGGGACACCAATGAGCAGTTCTTC.

V usage is TRBV5-6 and J usage is TRBJ1-5; D not resolved. The CDR3 loop spans 15 amino acids. The V gene's germline CDR1 is SGHDT and CDR2 YYEEEE. V gave up 1 base and J gave up 0 bases, with 8 bases separating them. The CDR3 sequence: CASSLYGNSNQPQHF. Here the CDR3 DNA reads TGTGCCAGCAGCTTGTACGGGAATAGCAATCAGCCCCAGCATTTT.

Only a few counts were recorded for this clone. This rearrangement joins TRBV3-1 (or the pseudogene TRBV3-2) to TRBJ1-2; D is uncertain. Germline V gives CDR1 LGHDT, CDR2 YNNKEL (reference sequence). The CDR3 totals 13 residues. The V gene lost 1 base and the J gene lost 4 bases, with 7 bases spanning the gap. The CDR3 nucleotides read TGTGCCAGCAGCCAAGGAGGGCCCTATGGCTACACCTTC. Protein: CASSQGGPYGYTF.

The chain uses TRBV6-4 and TRBJ2-2; 11 bases fit TRBD2. The trim removed 3 bases at V and 14 bases at J, leaving 5 bases unmatched. The germline V gene has CDR1 MRHNA and CDR2 SNTAGT. This CDR3 is built from 13 residues. The CDR3 region has the DNA TGTGCCAGCAGTGAGATGACTAGCGGGACACTGTTTTTT. Amino acid sequence: CASSEMTSGTLFF.

V gene TRBV7-2 combines with J gene TRBJ2-3, with 10 bases that match TRBD2. Trimming at V came to 4 bases and at J to 0 bases, leaving 7 bases not matched to a gene. CDR3 size: 17 residues. In germline, CDR1 is SGHTA, CDR2 FQGNSA. Written as DNA, the CDR3 is TGTGCCAGCAGCTCCCGGACTAGCGGTACTAGCACAGATACGCAGTATTTT. This sequence encodes CASSSRTSGTSTDTQYF.

The CDR3 is CASSLALIGANTEAFF. CDR3 in DNA: TGCGCCAGCAGCTTGGCTTTGATAGGGGCCAACACTGAAGCTTTCTTT. The chain combines TRBV5-1 with TRBJ1-1; D is perhaps TRBD1 (5 bases). Germline V gene data show CDR1 as SGHRS and CDR2 as YFSETQ. The CDR3 covers 16 residues. V lost 0 bases to trimming and J lost 2 bases, with 14 bases between them.

The chain employs TRBV9 and TRBJ1-2; 7 positions match TRBD1. CDR1 is SGDLS, CDR2 YYNGEE, per germline. Trimming removed 7 bases from V and 7 bases from J; junction bases left unmatched: 19. CDR3 length: 16 residues. CDR3 sequence reads: CASRPVSSARTGGYTF. DNA of the CDR3: TGTGCCAGCCGACCAGTATCATCCGCCCGGACAGGTGGCTACACCTTC.